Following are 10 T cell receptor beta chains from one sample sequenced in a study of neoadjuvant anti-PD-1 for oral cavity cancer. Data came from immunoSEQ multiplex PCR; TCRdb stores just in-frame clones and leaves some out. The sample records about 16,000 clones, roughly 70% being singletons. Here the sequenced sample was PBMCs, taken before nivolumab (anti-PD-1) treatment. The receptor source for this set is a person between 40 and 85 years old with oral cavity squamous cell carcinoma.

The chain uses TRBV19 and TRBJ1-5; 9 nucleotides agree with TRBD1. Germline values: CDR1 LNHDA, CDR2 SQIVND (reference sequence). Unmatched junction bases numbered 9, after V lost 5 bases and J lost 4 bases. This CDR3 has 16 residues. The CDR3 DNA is TGTGCCAGTAGTCTAAGACCGACAGGGGGAAATCAGCCCCAGCATTTT. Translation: CASSLRPTGGNQPQHF.

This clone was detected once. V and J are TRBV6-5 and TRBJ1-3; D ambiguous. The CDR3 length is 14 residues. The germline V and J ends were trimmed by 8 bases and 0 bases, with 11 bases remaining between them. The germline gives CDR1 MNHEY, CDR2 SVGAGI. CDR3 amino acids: CASGGSFSGNTIYF. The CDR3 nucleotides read TGTGCCAGCGGCGGGAGCTTCTCTGGAAACACCATATATTTT.

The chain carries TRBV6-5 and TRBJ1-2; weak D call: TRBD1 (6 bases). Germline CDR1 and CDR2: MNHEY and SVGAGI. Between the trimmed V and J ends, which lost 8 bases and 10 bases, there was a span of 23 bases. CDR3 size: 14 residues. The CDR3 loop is CASHEGGTKMDYTF. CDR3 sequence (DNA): TGTGCCAGCCATGAGGGGGGGACAAAGATGGACTACACCTTC.

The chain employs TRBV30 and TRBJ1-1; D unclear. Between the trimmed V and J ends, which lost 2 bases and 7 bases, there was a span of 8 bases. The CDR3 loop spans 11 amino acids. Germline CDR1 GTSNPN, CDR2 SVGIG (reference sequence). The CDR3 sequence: CAWSPIYEAFF. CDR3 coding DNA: TGTGCCTGGAGTCCAATTTATGAAGCTTTCTTT.

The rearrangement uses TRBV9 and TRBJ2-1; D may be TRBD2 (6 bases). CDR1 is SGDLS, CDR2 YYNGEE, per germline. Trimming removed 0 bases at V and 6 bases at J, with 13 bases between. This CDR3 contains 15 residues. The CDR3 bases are TGTGCCAGCAGCGTAGGCGGGACCAGCCCCAATGAGCAGTTCTTC. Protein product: CASSVGGTSPNEQFF.

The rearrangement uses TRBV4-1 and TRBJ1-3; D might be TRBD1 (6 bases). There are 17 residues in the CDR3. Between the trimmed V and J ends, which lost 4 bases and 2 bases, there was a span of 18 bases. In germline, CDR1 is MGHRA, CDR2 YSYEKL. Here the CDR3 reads CASSPPGGRGTGNTIYF. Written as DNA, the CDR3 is TGCGCCAGCAGCCCACCCGGGGGCAGGGGAACTGGAAACACCATATATTTT.

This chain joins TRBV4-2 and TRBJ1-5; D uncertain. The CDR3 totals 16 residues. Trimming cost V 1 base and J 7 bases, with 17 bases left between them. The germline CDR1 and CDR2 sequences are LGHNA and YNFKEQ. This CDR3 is CASSQGFNPDGQPQHF. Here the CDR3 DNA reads TGTGCCAGCAGCCAAGGCTTTAACCCAGACGGGCAGCCCCAGCATTTT.

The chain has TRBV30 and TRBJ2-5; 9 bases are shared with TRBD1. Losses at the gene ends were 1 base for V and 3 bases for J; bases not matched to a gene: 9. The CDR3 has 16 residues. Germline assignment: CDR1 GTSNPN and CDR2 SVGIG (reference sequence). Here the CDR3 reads CAWSAGDRGYKETQYF. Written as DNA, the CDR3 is TGTGCCTGGAGTGCCGGAGACAGGGGGTATAAAGAGACCCAGTACTTC.

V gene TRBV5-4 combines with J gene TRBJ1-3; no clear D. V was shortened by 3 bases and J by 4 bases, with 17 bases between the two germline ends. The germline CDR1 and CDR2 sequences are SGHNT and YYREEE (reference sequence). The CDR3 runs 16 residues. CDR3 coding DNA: TGTGCCAGCAGCTCGGGTCCCCACCGGAACGGAAACACCATATATTTT. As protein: CASSSGPHRNGNTIYF.

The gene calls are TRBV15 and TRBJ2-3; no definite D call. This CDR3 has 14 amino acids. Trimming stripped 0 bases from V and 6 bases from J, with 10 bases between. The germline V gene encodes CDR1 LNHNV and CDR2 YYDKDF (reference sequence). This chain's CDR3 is CATSRDKSVDTQYF. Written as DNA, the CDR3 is TGTGCCACCAGCAGAGATAAGTCCGTGGATACGCAGTATTTT. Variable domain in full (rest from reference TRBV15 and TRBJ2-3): DAMVIQNPRYQVTQFGKPVTLSCSQTLNHNVMYWYQQKSSQAPKLLFHYYDKDFNNEADTPDNFQSRRPNTSFCFLDIRSPGLGDTAMYLCATSRDKSVDTQYFGPGTRLTVL.